Each of the 30 T cell receptor beta chains below was sequenced from the same sample in a study of cytomegalovirus exposure and HLA in healthy donors. PCR involved 60 Vbeta and 13 Jbeta primers. Clones were sequenced by immunoSEQ multiplex PCR, and TCRdb holds only the in-frame ones, with some missing. The top ten hold roughly 1.6% of the sample, which has roughly 170,000 clones, approximately 71% seen once. The sequenced sample was PBMCs. These receptors were taken from a girl aged 10-17 years in good health and CMV-seronegative.

This clone was detected a few times. The J gene is TRBJ2-7, the V gene TRBV5-4, with a tentative D call TRBD1 (5 bases). This CDR3 comprises 13 residues. Germline CDR1 SGHNT, CDR2 YYREEE (reference sequence). Trimming removed 0 bases at V and 3 bases at J, with 7 bases between. In DNA form, the CDR3 reads TGTGCCAGCAGCTTGGGGGGCCACTACGAGCAGTACTTC. This encodes CASSLGGHYEQYF.

The CDR3 bases are TGTGCCAGCAGCGCCAGAGGGACTAGCCATTCTAATGAGCAGTTCTTC. This codes for CASSARGTSHSNEQFF. The chain employs TRBV9 and TRBJ2-1, with TRBD2 matching over 9 bases. The germline V gene encodes CDR1 SGDLS and CDR2 YYNGEE. This CDR3 spans 16 amino acids. Germline trimming cut 3 bases from V and 7 bases from J; bases unmatched to any gene: 11.

The chain has TRBV7-6 and TRBJ2-3; TRBD1 is a possible D gene (5 bases). The length of the CDR3 is 15 residues. Germline-derived CDR1 and CDR2 are SGHVS and FNYEAQ. Trimming removed 2 bases from V and 0 bases from J, with 9 bases in between. In DNA, the CDR3 is TGTGCCAGCAGCTTACCAGGGAAGAGCACAGATACGCAGTATTTT. Residues: CASSLPGKSTDTQYF.

J is TRBJ2-7 and V is TRBV6-4; 11 bases map to TRBD2. The V segment lost 10 bases and the J segment 1 base; nucleotides outside the gene matches: 6. Germline lookup yields CDR1 MRHNA and CDR2 SNTAGT. This CDR3 is 14 amino acids long. This CDR3 reads CATATSGVSYEQYF. The DNA of the CDR3 is TGTGCCACCGCGACTAGCGGGGTTTCCTACGAGCAGTACTTC.

This rearrangement joins TRBV25-1 to TRBJ1-2; 8 bases fit TRBD1. Germline V gene sequence: CDR1 MGHDK, CDR2 SYGVNS. The CDR3 has 13 amino acids. V lost 2 bases, J lost 6 bases, and 2 bases stayed unmatched. The CDR3 nucleotides are TGTGCCAGCAGTGAAGACAGGGGCCATGGCTACACCTTC. Its translation: CASSEDRGHGYTF.

This clone appeared a few times. J is TRBJ2-1 and V is TRBV30; 9 bases align to TRBD2. Trimming cost V 4 bases and J 5 bases; bases outside gene matches: 9. The length of the CDR3 is 15 residues. Germline-derived CDR1 and CDR2 are GTSNPN and SVGIG (reference sequence). CDR3 protein: CAWTRSGGHNNEQFF. CDR3 bases: TGTGCCTGGACACGTAGCGGGGGCCACAACAATGAGCAGTTCTTC.

V is TRBV7-8 and J is TRBJ1-5; 7 nucleotides line up with TRBD1. Per germline, CDR1 SGHVS and CDR2 FQNEAQ. CDR3 length: 17 amino acids. With 3 bases clipped from V and 0 bases from J, the junction kept 8 bases outside the gene matches. CDR3: CASSFRGTPYSNQPQHF. The CDR3 nucleotides read TGTGCCAGCAGCTTCAGGGGGACCCCTTATAGCAATCAGCCCCAGCATTTT.

The genes are TRBV5-4 and TRBJ1-6, with D possibly matching TRBD1 (6 bases). The germline V and J ends were trimmed by 2 bases and 8 bases, with 11 bases remaining between them. CDR1 is SGHNT, CDR2 YYREEE, per germline (reference sequence). This CDR3 is 14 amino acids long. For the CDR3, the DNA is TGTGCCAGCAGCTTCGGGGGGCTGGATTCACCCCTCCACTTT. This sequence encodes CASSFGGLDSPLHF.

V gene TRBV6-1 combines with J gene TRBJ1-1; D is unresolved. The CDR3 length is 14 residues. Trimming took off 6 bases at V and 0 bases at J, with 11 bases between the two ends. Germline V gene sequence: CDR1 MNHNS, CDR2 SASEGT. The CDR3 coding sequence is TGTGCCAGCAGAATGACACTCTTGAACACTGAAGCTTTCTTT. Translating gives CASRMTLLNTEAFF.

The chain joins TRBV10-3 to TRBJ1-2, with unresolved D. This CDR3 is built from 11 residues. Germline V lookup: CDR1 ENHRY, CDR2 SYGVKD. Trimming stripped 7 bases from V and 7 bases from J, with 10 bases between. CDR3 nucleotide sequence: TGTGCCATCACTACAGTATCTGGCTACACCTTC. This translates into CAITTVSGYTF.

The chain employs TRBV9 and TRBJ2-3, with TRBD2 identical over 15 bases. This CDR3 contains 20 residues. Germline loops: CDR1 SGDLS, CDR2 YYNGEE. With 4 bases clipped from V and 0 bases from J, the junction kept 12 bases outside the gene matches. The chain's CDR3 is CASSSLPGTSGGPSTDTQYF. DNA of the CDR3: TGTGCCAGCAGCTCCCTACCCGGGACTAGCGGGGGGCCGAGCACAGATACGCAGTATTTT.

The chain uses TRBV30 and TRBJ1-1; 8 bases are shared with TRBD1. Trimming removed 2 bases from V and 3 bases from J; junction bases left unmatched: 2. The CDR3 consists of 13 residues. The germline gives CDR1 GTSNPN, CDR2 SVGIG (reference sequence). The CDR3: CAWSKQGDTEAFF. The CDR3 DNA follows: TGTGCCTGGAGTAAACAGGGGGACACTGAAGCTTTCTTT.

The chain couples TRBV27 to TRBJ1-2; 7 bases are a match to TRBD1. In germline, CDR1 is MNHEY, CDR2 SMNVEV (reference sequence). V lost 6 bases and J lost 3; bases outside the gene matches: 4. This CDR3 is built from 13 residues. CDR3 sequence (DNA): TGTGCCAGCAGAATCAGGGGGGACTATGGCTACACCTTC. Amino acids: CASRIRGDYGYTF.

The chain uses TRBV5-4 and TRBJ2-3; 8 bases are shared with TRBD2. The CDR3 totals 15 residues. V shed 2 bases, J shed 5 bases, and the junction held 7 bases outside the gene matches. Germline values: CDR1 SGHNT, CDR2 YYREEE (reference sequence). The CDR3: CASSFGTRSLDTQYF. The CDR3 coding sequence is TGTGCCAGCAGCTTCGGGACTAGGTCCCTAGATACGCAGTATTTT.

This rearrangement joins TRBV4-1 to TRBJ1-2; 7 bases are a match to TRBD1. This CDR3 has 17 residues. Trimming took 0 bases from V and 1 from J; bases not matched to a gene: 8. Germline V CDR1 and CDR2: MGHRA, YSYEKL. The DNA of the CDR3 is TGCGCCAGCAGCCAAGAGGCTGGGGACAGCTATAACTATGGCTACACCTTC. Translation: CASSQEAGDSYNYGYTF.

This clone was found once. V and J are TRBV9 and TRBJ1-2; 7 positions agree with TRBD1. Germline CDR1 reads SGDLS; CDR2 reads YYNGEE. Trimming took 4 bases from V and 7 from J; bases not matched to a gene: 7. The CDR3 spans 13 residues. This chain's CDR3 is CASSTRQGLGYTF. The CDR3 nucleotides are TGTGCCAGCAGCACAAGACAGGGCCTTGGCTACACCTTC.

The chain couples TRBV5-1 to TRBJ1-3; D uncertain. CDR1 and CDR2 from the germline V gene are SGHRS and YFSETQ. Trimming cost V 0 bases and J 0 bases, with 13 bases left between them. The CDR3 runs to 17 residues. CDR3 nucleotide sequence: TGCGCCAGCAGCTTGGTTGGAGGGATGGACTCTGGAAACACCATATATTTT. It yields the protein CASSLVGGMDSGNTIYF.

The rearrangement uses TRBV20-1 and TRBJ2-3; D ambiguous. The CDR3 is 11 amino acids. The germline CDR1 and CDR2 sequences are DFQATT and SNEGSKA (reference sequence). The CDR3 loop is CSRSRADTQYF. Here the CDR3 DNA reads TGCAGCCGCAGTCGGGCAGATACGCAGTATTTT.

The chain employs TRBV5-6 and TRBJ1-3; D is undetermined. The CDR3 contains 14 residues. V was cut by 4 bases and J by 2 bases, with 10 bases left in between. The germline V gene has CDR1 SGHDT and CDR2 YYEEEE. CDR3 nucleotides: TGTGCCAGCAGCCCGGTCCCAACTGGAAACACCATATATTTT. Translation gives CASSPVPTGNTIYF.

V and J are TRBV27 and TRBJ1-4, with D unresolved. The CDR3 extends over 14 amino acids. V lost 1 base to trimming and J lost 3 bases, with 6 bases between them. The germline V gene encodes CDR1 MNHEY and CDR2 SMNVEV (reference sequence). In DNA, the CDR3 is TGTGCCAGCAGTTTATACAGCTCTAATGAAAAACTGTTTTTT. Translated: CASSLYSSNEKLFF.

J is TRBJ2-7 and V is TRBV7-6; 9 bases are shared with TRBD2. The CDR3 contains 16 residues. Germline CDR1 reads SGHVS; CDR2 reads FNYEAQ. Trimming took 5 bases from V and 7 from J; bases not matched to a gene: 15. Here the CDR3 reads CASSPQYGGGAGEQYF. The CDR3 region has the DNA TGTGCCAGCAGCCCCCAGTACGGCGGGGGGGCTGGGGAGCAGTACTTC.

The chain has TRBV2 and TRBJ1-5, with D possibly matching TRBD1 (6 bases). This CDR3 contains 14 residues. Germline V CDR1 and CDR2: SNHLY, FYNNEI. With 7 bases removed from V and 2 bases from J, the gap between germline ends came to 12 bases. The CDR3 sequence is CASKWGHRNQPQHF. CDR3 bases: TGTGCCAGCAAATGGGGACACCGCAATCAGCCCCAGCATTTT.

The chain employs TRBV6-1 and TRBJ1-5, with D uncertain. The CDR3 has 15 amino acids. The germline V gene encodes CDR1 MNHNS and CDR2 SASEGT. V lost 2 bases and J 7 bases, leaving 15 bases between the germline ends. The CDR3 bases are TGTGCCAGCAGTGAAATTTCCCAGGTTGGCCAGCCCCAGCATTTT. This translates into CASSEISQVGQPQHF.

The chain employs TRBV2 and TRBJ2-3, with D perhaps matching TRBD2 (6 bases). The V end lost 10 bases, the J end lost 7 bases, and 12 bases lay between the germline ends. The CDR3 has 11 residues. The germline V gene encodes CDR1 SNHLY and CDR2 FYNNEI. The CDR3: CATRRENTQYF. The CDR3 DNA follows: TGTGCCACCAGGCGGGAAAATACGCAGTATTTT.

The J gene is TRBJ1-2, the V gene TRBV30, with D perhaps matching TRBD1 (6 bases). Germline CDR1 and CDR2: GTSNPN and SVGIG (reference sequence). The V gene lost 0 bases and the J gene lost 6 bases, with 14 bases spanning the gap. The CDR3 is made up of 14 amino acids. CDR3 sequence (DNA): TGTGCCTGGAGTGTACGTTGGACAGACCATGGCTACACCTTC. Its protein is CAWSVRWTDHGYTF.

V gene TRBV7-9 combines with J gene TRBJ2-5, with 9 bases lining up with TRBD2. The tail of the sequence fits TRBJ2-7 better, so the J call may be wrong. Looked up from germline, CDR1 is SEHNR and CDR2 is FQNEAQ (reference sequence). This CDR3 spans 13 amino acids. CDR3 amino acids: CAGVLAGAYEQYF. Written as DNA, the CDR3 is TGTGCCGGCGTACTAGCGGGCGCCTACGAGCAGTACTTC.

The chain employs TRBV30 and TRBJ2-3; 9 nucleotides line up with TRBD2. This CDR3 contains 15 residues. The J segment lost 1 base and the V segment lost 1 base, leaving 3 bases of the junction unmatched. Germline CDR1 and CDR2: GTSNPN and SVGIG (reference sequence). In nucleotides, the CDR3 is TGTGCCTGGAGTGCGGGCGGGGGGGGCACAGATACGCAGTATTTT. This encodes CAWSAGGGGTDTQYF.

This clone has more than one count but fewer than ten. The chain couples TRBV5-4 to TRBJ1-2; no clear D. The CDR3 has 13 residues. Per germline, CDR1 SGHNT and CDR2 YYREEE (reference sequence). Trimming removed 0 bases at V and 8 bases at J, with 11 bases between. This CDR3 is CASSLGSERGYTF. In DNA, the CDR3 is TGTGCCAGCAGCTTGGGGTCCGAGCGGGGCTACACCTTC.

The chain couples TRBV7-9 to TRBJ2-1; D perhaps matches TRBD2 (6 bases). The CDR3 runs to 14 residues. Trimming removed 1 base at V and 4 bases at J, with 8 bases between. CDR1 is SEHNR, CDR2 FQNEAQ, per germline (reference sequence). The CDR3 spells CASSLGGVYNEQFF. The CDR3 region has the DNA TGTGCCAGCAGCTTAGGCGGGGTTTACAATGAGCAGTTCTTC.

This clone was detected only a few times. The chain is built from TRBV6-6 and TRBJ2-7, with D maybe TRBD1 (6 bases). V was trimmed by 8 bases and J by 1 base, leaving 15 bases between them. The CDR3 runs to 14 residues. Germline V gives CDR1 MNHNY, CDR2 SVGAGI (reference sequence). The CDR3 is CASSPKGVSYEQYF. For the CDR3, the DNA is TGTGCCAGCTCACCAAAGGGGGTTTCCTACGAGCAGTACTTC.